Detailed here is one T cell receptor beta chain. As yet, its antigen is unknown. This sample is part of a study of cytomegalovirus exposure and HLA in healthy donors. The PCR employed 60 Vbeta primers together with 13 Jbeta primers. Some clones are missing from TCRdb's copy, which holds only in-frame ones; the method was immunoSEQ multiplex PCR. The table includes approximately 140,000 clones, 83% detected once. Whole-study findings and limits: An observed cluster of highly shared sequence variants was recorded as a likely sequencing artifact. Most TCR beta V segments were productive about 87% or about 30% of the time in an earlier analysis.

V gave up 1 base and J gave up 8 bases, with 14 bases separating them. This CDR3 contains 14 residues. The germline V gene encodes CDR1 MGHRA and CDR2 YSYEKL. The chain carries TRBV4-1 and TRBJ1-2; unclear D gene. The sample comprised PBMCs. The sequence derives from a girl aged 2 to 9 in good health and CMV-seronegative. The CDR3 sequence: CASSQAPGMGGYTF. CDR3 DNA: TGCGCCAGCAGCCAAGCCCCGGGGATGGGCGGCTACACCTTC.